This T cell receptor beta chain was identified during a study of T cell clonality in common variable immunodeficiency (dated by TCRdb to 2013 to 2016). Summary of the overall study and its limitations: Although equal DNA input was used, an average of roughly 85,000 unique sequences per sample was obtained for controls, compared with approximately 30,000 for CVID samples. According to the authors, figuring out what caused the increased clonality in CVID would require sequencing the repertoires of T cell subpopulations. Fewer TCRbeta clones were shared among CVID subjects than among healthy controls (p < 0.0001). TCRbeta clonality was higher in CVID subjects than in healthy controls (t-test p = 0.018), and the increase was most characteristic of about a third of subjects. Differences among patients in the CVID cohort limited the correlations between repertoire features and clinical complications. Fewer deletions and N-nucleotide insertions were reportedly observed in CVID TCRbeta sequences, and highly modified clones with 13 or more V deletions were reportedly absent from CVID TCRbeta sequences.

Standard criteria were used to diagnose CVID, namely serum IgG, IgA and/or IgM reduced below the normal range together with specific antibody deficiency. There were some 45 subjects in the CVID group (approximately 15 female and around 30 male), ranging in age from roughly 8 to 65 years, with a mean age of 40. Predominantly Caucasian heritage was noted among both the CVID patients and the healthy controls. All CVID subjects had received replacement immunoglobulin therapy for at least one year at the time of study participation. At blood collection, none of the CVID subjects was ill or on immunomodulatory or immunosuppressive medication. From each donor, 5 to 8 ml of heparinized peripheral whole blood was collected. Genomic DNA from adults with common variable immune deficiency (CVID) and from healthy adult controls was used for sequencing of TCRbeta CDR3 repertoires. Diluted blood was density-centrifuged over Hypaque 1077 or Ficoll-Paque to isolate peripheral blood mononuclear cells. Genomic DNA was extracted from unsorted mononuclear cells by Qiagen column purification or by a centrifugation-based method.

Equivalent amounts of genomic DNA from CVID and control samples were used as sequencing input. For every sample, a 60 bp segment covering the rearranged TCRbeta CDR3 region was amplified and then sequenced. The immunoSEQ assay, a bias-corrected multiplex PCR with high-throughput sequencing, was employed for TCRbeta amplification. The study's own analysis went as follows. Every unique nucleotide sequence was considered a clone and was annotated with V, D and J genes, copy number and frequency. Sequences were labeled productive if in frame, and non-productive if out of frame or containing stop codons. As previously described, Shannon's entropy was used to calculate clonality. The predicted amino acid sequences of productive clones were used to derive mean CDR3 Kyte-Doolittle hydropathy. Using the R hclust function, scaled V gene usage was clustered hierarchically with Manhattan distance and complete linkage. Sharing of clones by CDR3 amino acid sequence was evaluated through resampling of 12 repertoires per group over 100 rounds. The repertoires were searched for 65 to 85 published EBV-specific TCRbeta sequences and fewer than 250 published CMV-specific TCRbeta sequences. A couple of CVID samples yielding fewer than 10,000 sequences were excluded from analysis, leaving approximately 40 CVID repertoires. The table comes from immuneACCESS by way of TCRdb, which keeps in-frame sequences with V and J called. Part of the clones is missing from these tables; in studies checked, under half for an unresolved V gene and the rest for unknown reasons. V, J and clone size were drawn from that table, and D and trimming were deduced from the DNA. Across this sample, over 25,000 clones were tabulated and none appeared just once. The ten largest clones represent over 25% of the sample.

About this clone itself: No antigen is known for it. The read ends 3 residues before the CDR3 terminus; that terminus is restored from the germline J gene.

Ends trimmed: V by 2 bases, J by 7 bases; bases unmatched to a gene: 13. The CDR3 sequence holds 17 residues, the cysteine and phenylalanine included. The DNA shown is the part of the CDR3 that was read: 42 bases, in frame from base 1. CDR1 and CDR2 are read off the germline V gene (reference sequence) as LNHDA and SQIVND. The receptor comes from a human donor with common variable immunodeficiency. The chain employs TRBV19 and TRBJ1-1; TRBD1 fits 10 bases in the junction. Specimen: peripheral blood mononuclear cells. Partial CDR3 DNA: TGTGCCAGTAGTATATTTTCCTTTCGGGACAGGGGATATGAA. The encoded protein is CASSIFSFRDRGYE. The full CDR3 sequence reads CASSIFSFRDRGYEAFF.